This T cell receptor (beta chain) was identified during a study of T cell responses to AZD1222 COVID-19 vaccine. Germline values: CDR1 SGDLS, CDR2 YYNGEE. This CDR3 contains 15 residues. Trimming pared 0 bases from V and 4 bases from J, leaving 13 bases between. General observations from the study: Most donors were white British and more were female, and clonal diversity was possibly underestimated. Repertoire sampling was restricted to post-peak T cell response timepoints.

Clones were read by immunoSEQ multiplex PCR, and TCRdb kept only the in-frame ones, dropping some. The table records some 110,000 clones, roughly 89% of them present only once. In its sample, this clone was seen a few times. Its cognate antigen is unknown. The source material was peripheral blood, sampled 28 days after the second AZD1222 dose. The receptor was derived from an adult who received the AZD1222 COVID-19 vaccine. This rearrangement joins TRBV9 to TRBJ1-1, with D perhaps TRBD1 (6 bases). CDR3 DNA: TGTGCCAGCAGCGTAGTCCGGGGGCGGGTCACTGAAGCTTTCTTT. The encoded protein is CASSVVRGRVTEAFF.